Following are 5 T cell receptor beta chains from one sample sequenced in a study of blood T cells in healthy people across ages. A second PCR of roughly 7 to 11 cycles used a sample-barcoded 5' primer and a J-beta primer mix. TCRdb passed the 5' RACE reads through MiXCR, listing each CDR3 protein once. The sample lists more than 500,000 distinct CDR3 sequences; roughly a quarter were seen once. The same data also contributed to another study, on T cells of mothers and their children.

Sequenced input: blood. The receptors originated from a boy aged 2 to 9 in good health.

The V call is TRBV20-1, the J call TRBJ1-5, with 8 bases aligning to TRBD1. Trimming removed 5 bases from V and 4 bases from J; junction bases left unmatched: 7. Per germline, CDR1 DFQATT and CDR2 SNEGSKA (reference sequence). This CDR3 contains 14 residues. CDR3 sequence: CSAAVDRANQPQHF. CDR3 bases: TGCAGTGCTGCCGTGGACAGGGCAAATCAGCCCCAGCATTTT.

In nucleotides, the CDR3 is TGTGCCAGCAGCTTAGGGGATGCAGTTACCTCGTACCAAGAGACCCAGTACTTC. Protein product: CASSLGDAVTSYQETQYF. The gene calls are TRBV7-6 and TRBJ2-5; D is unclear. The length of the CDR3 is 18 residues. V gave up 1 base and J gave up 0 bases, with 18 bases separating them. Germline V lookup: CDR1 SGHVS, CDR2 FNYEAQ.

This clonotype was counted only a few times. V and J are TRBV3-1 and TRBJ2-3; 7 bases are shared with TRBD1. Germline-derived CDR1 and CDR2 are LGHDT and YNNKEL (reference sequence). The CDR3 loop spans 16 amino acids. Trimming cost V 7 bases and J 0 bases; bases outside gene matches: 10. The CDR3 nucleotides are TGTGCCAGCAAAGGGCCGGGACAGATTAGCACAGATACGCAGTATTTT. Translation gives CASKGPGQISTDTQYF.

This sequence joins TRBV20-1 and TRBJ2-6; D might be TRBD1 or TRBD2, each matching 5 bases. Per germline, CDR1 DFQATT and CDR2 SNEGSKA (reference sequence). The V end was cut by 1 base, the J end by 0 bases, with 19 bases between. The CDR3 spans 19 residues. The CDR3 bases are TGCAGTGCTAGAGCAGGCGTGTGGTCGAGGGGCTCTGGGGCCAACGTCCTGACTTTC. It codes for CSARAGVWSRGSGANVLTF.

The chain is built from TRBV29-1 and TRBJ2-7; 7 nucleotides align to TRBD1. The length of the CDR3 is 12 residues. Unmatched junction bases numbered 5, after V lost 7 bases and J lost 2 bases. Per germline, CDR1 SQVTM and CDR2 ANQGSEA. As DNA, the CDR3 is TGCAGCGGACAGGGTTTAACCTACGAGCAGTACTTC. This gives the protein CSGQGLTYEQYF.